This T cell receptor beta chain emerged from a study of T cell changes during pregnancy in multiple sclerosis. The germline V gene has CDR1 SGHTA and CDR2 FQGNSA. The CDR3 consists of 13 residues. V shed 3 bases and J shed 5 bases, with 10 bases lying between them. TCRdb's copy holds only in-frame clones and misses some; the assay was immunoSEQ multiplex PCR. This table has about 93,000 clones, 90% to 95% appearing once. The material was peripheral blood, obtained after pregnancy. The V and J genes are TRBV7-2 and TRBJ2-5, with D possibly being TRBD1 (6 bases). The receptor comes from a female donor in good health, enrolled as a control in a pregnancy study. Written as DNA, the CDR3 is TGTGCCAGCAGCTTGCTGGGGGCGGAGACCCAGTACTTC. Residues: CASSLLGAETQYF.